The sequence of this TCR beta chain was determined in a study of cytomegalovirus exposure and HLA in healthy donors. Notes on the study in general: A later analysis linked a missense variant in DCLRE1C to the trimming of TCR beta V and J genes. TCR beta sequences numbering 15,000 to 20,000 were associated with HLA alleles at 0.05 false discovery rate in a later analysis. An assumption of roughly uniform sequencing depth across donors underlay the presence/absence analyses.

This clone came up once. Antigen unknown. The PCR made use of 60 Vbeta and 13 Jbeta primers. Sequenced by immunoSEQ multiplex PCR; TCRdb stores in-frame clones only, minus some. This table has a few hundred thousand clones, 70% to 80% appearing once. The germline V gene has CDR1 SGHDT and CDR2 YYEEEE. The CDR3 is made up of 15 amino acids. V shed 2 bases and J shed 2 bases, with 11 bases lying between them. This sequence joins TRBV5-6 and TRBJ2-1; a possible D gene is TRBD2 (6 bases). The receptor's source is a girl aged 2 to 9 in good health and CMV-seronegative. Sequences were obtained from PBMCs. CDR3 amino acids: CASSLRASAYNEQFF. In nucleotides, the CDR3 is TGTGCCAGCAGCTTAAGGGCTAGCGCCTACAATGAGCAGTTCTTC.